The entry below gives a single TCR beta chain sequence along with its context. This record belongs to a study of blood T cell repertoires in COVID-19. Study at large: Sites across the United States, Italy and Spain contributed samples from acute and convalescent COVID-19. PBMCs, B-cell-depleted T cells, or T cells provided the cDNA or gDNA that made up the material.

This CDR3 is built from 14 residues. Germline V CDR1 and CDR2: MNHNS, SASEGT. V was pared by 3 bases and J by 7 bases, with 12 bases between. This table comes from immunoSEQ multiplex PCR, and its TCRdb copy is limited to in-frame clones, with some not included. The data contain some 260,000 clones, over 75% of them singletons. This receptor was identified in a woman in her 30s with acute or convalescent COVID-19. Material for sequencing was peripheral blood. The chain links TRBV6-1 to TRBJ1-4; possibly TRBD1 for D (6 bases). As DNA, the CDR3 is TGTGCCAGCAGTGAGGGGGCTGTAGGTGAAAAACTGTTTTTT. Protein product: CASSEGAVGEKLFF.